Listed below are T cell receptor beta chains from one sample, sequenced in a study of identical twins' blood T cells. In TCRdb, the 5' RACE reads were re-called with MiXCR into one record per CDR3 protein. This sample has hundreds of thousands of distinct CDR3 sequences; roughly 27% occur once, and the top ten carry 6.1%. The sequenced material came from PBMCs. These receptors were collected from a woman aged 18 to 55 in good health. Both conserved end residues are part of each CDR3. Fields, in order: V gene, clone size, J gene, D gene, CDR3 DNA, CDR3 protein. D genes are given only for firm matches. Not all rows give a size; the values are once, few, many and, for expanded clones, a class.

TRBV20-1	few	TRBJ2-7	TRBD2	TGCAGTGCTCCCCCGGGACTAGCGGGAAGTGAGCAGTACTTC	CSAPPGLAGSEQYF
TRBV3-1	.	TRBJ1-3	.	TGTGCCAGCAGCCCTTCCTGGACCGACCGAAACACCATATATTTT	CASSPSWTDRNTIYF
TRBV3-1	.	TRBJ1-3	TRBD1	TGTGCCAGCAGTCATGGACAGGGAATGAGTTCCACCATATATTTT	CASSHGQGMSSTIYF
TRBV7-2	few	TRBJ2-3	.	TGTGCCAGCAGTCCCGGGGGTCCAGATACGCAGTATTTT	CASSPGGPDTQYF
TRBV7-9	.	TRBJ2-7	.	TGTGCCAGCAGCTTTGACAGGTACTACGAGCAGTACTTC	CASSFDRYYEQYF
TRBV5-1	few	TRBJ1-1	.	TGCGCCAGCAGCACGGAGGGCACCAGAATGAACACTGAAGCTTTCTTT	CASSTEGTRMNTEAFF
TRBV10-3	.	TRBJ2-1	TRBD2	TGTGCCATCAGATCACCGGGACTAGTCACGAATGAGCAGTTCTTC	CAIRSPGLVTNEQFF
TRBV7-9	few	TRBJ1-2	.	TGTGCCAGCAGCTTAGCGCAAGGTGCTGGGTATGGCTACACCTTC	CASSLAQGAGYGYTF
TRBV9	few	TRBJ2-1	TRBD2	TGTGCCAGCAGTCGGGGGGGAGAGCATGAGCAGTTCTTC	CASSRGGEHEQFF
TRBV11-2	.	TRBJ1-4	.	TGTGCCAGCAGCCCATTTAAGATCGGGGGACTTAATGAAAAACTGTTTTTT	CASSPFKIGGLNEKLFF
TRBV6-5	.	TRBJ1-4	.	TGTGCCAGCAGTCCCTCATGGGAATCCCAAAAACTGTTTTTT	CASSPSWESQKLFF
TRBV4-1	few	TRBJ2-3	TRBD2	TGCGCCAGCAGACCTAGCGGGGGCCACCGACTTAGCACAGATACGCAGTATTTT	CASRPSGGHRLSTDTQYF
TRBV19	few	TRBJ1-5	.	TGTGCCAGTAGTATCGATATCAATCAGCCCCAGCATTTT	CASSIDINQPQHF
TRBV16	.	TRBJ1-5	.	TGTGCCAGCAGACCCCCTAATCAGCCCCAGCATTTT	CASRPPNQPQHF
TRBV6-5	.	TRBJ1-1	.	TGTGCCAGCAGTTACTCGATTGTAGGGAACACTGAAGCTTTCTTT	CASSYSIVGNTEAFF
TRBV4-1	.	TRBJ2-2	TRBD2	TGCGCCAGCAGCCGGGGGACTAGCCTGGAGGATTACGGGGAGCTGTTTTTT	CASSRGTSLEDYGELFF
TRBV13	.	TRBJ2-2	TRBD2	TGTGCCAGCAGCTTTTCTAGCGGGTCGAACACCGGGGAGCTGTTTTTT	CASSFSSGSNTGELFF
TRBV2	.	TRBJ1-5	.	TGTGCCAGCAGAGGGACCTATCAGCCCCAGCATTTT	CASRGTYQPQHF
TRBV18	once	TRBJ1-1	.	TGTGCCAGCTCACCAATGCCGAACACTGAAGCTTTCTTT	CASSPMPNTEAFF
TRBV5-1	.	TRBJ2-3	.	TGCGCCAGCAGCTTGGCTGGTCCAGGAGATACGCAGTATTTT	CASSLAGPGDTQYF
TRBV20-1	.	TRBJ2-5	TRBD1	TGCAGTGCTGGGACTTCCGGACAGGGGTCTGAGACCCAGTACTTC	CSAGTSGQGSETQYF
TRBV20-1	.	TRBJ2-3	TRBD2	TGCAGTGCCGGGACTAGCAAAGATACGCAGTATTTT	CSAGTSKDTQYF
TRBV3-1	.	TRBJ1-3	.	TGTGCCAGCAGCCAACTTAGCCGGTTGACTGGAAACACCATATATTTT	CASSQLSRLTGNTIYF
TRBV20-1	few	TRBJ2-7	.	TGCAGTGCTAGAGAGAGCCAGATGTACGAGCAGTACTTC	CSARESQMYEQYF
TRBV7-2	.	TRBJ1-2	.	TGTGCCAGCAGCTTATTTGGGACCTATGGCTACACCTTC	CASSLFGTYGYTF
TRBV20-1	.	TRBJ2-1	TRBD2	TGCAGTGCTAGAGTCCAGACTAGCAGTTCCAATGAGCAGTTCTTC	CSARVQTSSSNEQFF